Only one count was recorded for the clone carrying this T cell receptor (beta chain). These data belong to a study of shared clonotypes between healthy human individuals. TCRdb's copy holds only in-frame clones and misses some; the assay was immunoSEQ multiplex PCR. Of some 2,100,000 clones in the sample, 93% were seen once. Naive CD8 isolation took CD45RO-negative cells positively selected for CCR7 and excluded terminally differentiated effector memory CD45RA+ cells. This CDR3 has 16 residues. Germline V CDR1 and CDR2: LGHNA, YSLEER. Deletions cut 0 bases from V and 6 bases from J, with 17 bases between.

Sample: naive CD8+ T cells from PBMCs. The chain links TRBV4-3 to TRBJ2-5, with D possibly TRBD2 on 6 matching bases. The clonotype originates from a man in his late teens or twenties in good health. Some clones in this sample may be carry-over from other donors' samples. CDR3 in amino acids: CASSQDRAGSVKTQYF. In DNA, the CDR3 is TGCGCCAGCAGCCAAGATCGGGCGGGATCTGTAAAGACCCAGTACTTC.